The present T cell receptor (beta chain) was sequenced within a study of blood T cell repertoires in COVID-19 (dated by TCRdb to the early 2020s). About the full investigation: Samples covering the acute and convalescent phases of COVID-19 were provided by collaborators in the United States, Italy and Spain. The material from the prospective study consisted of cDNA or gDNA derived from T cells, B-cell-depleted T cells, or PBMCs. Subjects who had been exposed to COVID-19, were actively infected with it, or had recovered from it provided the deeply sampled blood TCRbeta repertoires that made up the dataset. A freely available public database, intended as a resource for researchers studying the immune response to SARS-CoV-2, is where the repertoires were released. Samples came from the ongoing ImmuneRACE study (first 160 participants) plus 1,254 subjects from 6 global collaborators. Nearly every sample came with metadata listing a de-identified subject ID, COVID-19 status, age in years and sex. Where available, HLA class I and class II types were obtained from metadata supplied by the sample provider rather than from assay-based typing.

The CDR3 numbers 13 residues from cysteine through phenylalanine. Just CDR3 DNA is preserved here, 39 bases in frame from base 1. The V end loses 5 bases and the J end loses 0 bases, and a stretch of 5 bases separates them. The CDR1 and CDR2 encoded by the germline V gene are SNHLY and FYNNEI. The collaborating institutions used their own protocols to collect whole blood in K2EDTA tubes. For TCRbeta analysis, collaborator samples were shipped as frozen whole blood, as isolated PBMCs, or as DNA extracted from either sample type. The immunoSEQ Assay, a bias-controlled multiplex PCR, was used to amplify TCRbeta CDR3 regions from genomic DNA. The study's processing was this. Nucleated cell counts per sample were estimated from amplification of reference gene primers within the assay. To quantify the absolute abundance of each unique TCRbeta CDR3 rearrangement, sequence reads were collapsed and filtered. For each sample, productive Simpson clonality was calculated by taking the square root of Simpson's diversity index across productive rearrangements. TCRdb carries this immuneACCESS record with in-frame sequences only. Its versions omit some clonotypes, under half of them owing to an unresolved V gene in the studies checked, with the rest unexplained. V and J calls plus clone size are reproduced from that table; the DNA served to infer D and trimming. Recorded for this sample are 150,000 to 200,000 clones; 80% to 90% of them occurred a single time. Clones ranked in the top ten supply around 2.3% of the sample.

About this clone: No cognate antigen has been identified for it. No base quality information exists; no much larger clone differs at one position.

Overall study outcomes, separate from this receptor: The amount of clinical and demographic metadata varied by source and participant and was provided uncurated.

Sequenced input: peripheral blood. The receptor was derived from a man in his forties or fifties with active or convalescent COVID-19. The chain couples TRBV2 to TRBJ1-5; the D segment cannot be called with confidence. The sequence in DNA is TGTGCCAGCAGTCTATATAGCAATCAGCCCCAGCATTTT. Its protein reads: CASSLYSNQPQHF.